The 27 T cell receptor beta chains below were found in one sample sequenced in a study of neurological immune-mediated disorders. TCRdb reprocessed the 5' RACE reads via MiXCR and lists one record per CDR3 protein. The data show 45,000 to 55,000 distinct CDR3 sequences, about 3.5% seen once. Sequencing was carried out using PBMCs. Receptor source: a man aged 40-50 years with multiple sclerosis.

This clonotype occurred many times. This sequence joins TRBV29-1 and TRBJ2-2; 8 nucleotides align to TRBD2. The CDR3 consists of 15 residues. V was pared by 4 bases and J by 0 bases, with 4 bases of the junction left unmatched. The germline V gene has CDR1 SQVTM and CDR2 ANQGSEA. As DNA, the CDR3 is TGCAGCGTTGGCCCGGGGGGGACGAACACCGGGGAGCTGTTTTTT. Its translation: CSVGPGGTNTGELFF.

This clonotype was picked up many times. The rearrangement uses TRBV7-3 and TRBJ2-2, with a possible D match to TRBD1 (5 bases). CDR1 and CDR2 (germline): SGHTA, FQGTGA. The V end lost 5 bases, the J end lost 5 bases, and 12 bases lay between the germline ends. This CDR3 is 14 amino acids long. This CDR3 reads CASSAQGNTGELFF. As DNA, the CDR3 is TGTGCCAGCAGCGCGCAGGGTAATACCGGGGAGCTGTTTTTT.

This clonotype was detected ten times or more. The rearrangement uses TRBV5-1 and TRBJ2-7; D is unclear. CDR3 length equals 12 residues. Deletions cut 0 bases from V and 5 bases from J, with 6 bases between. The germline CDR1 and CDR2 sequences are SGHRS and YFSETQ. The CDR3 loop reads CASSLVENEQYF. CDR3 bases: TGCGCCAGCAGCTTGGTAGAGAACGAGCAGTACTTC.

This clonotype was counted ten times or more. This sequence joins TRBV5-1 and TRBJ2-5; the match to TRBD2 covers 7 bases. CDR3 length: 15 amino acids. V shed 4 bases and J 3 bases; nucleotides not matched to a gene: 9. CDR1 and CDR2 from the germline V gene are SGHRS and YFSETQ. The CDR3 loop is CASSQRTSDKETQYF. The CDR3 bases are TGCGCCAGCAGCCAGCGGACTAGTGATAAAGAGACCCAGTACTTC.

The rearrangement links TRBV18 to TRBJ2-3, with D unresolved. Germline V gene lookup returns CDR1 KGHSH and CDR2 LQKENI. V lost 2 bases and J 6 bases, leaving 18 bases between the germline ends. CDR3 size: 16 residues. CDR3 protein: CASSPSSQSTTDTQYF. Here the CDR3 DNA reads TGTGCCAGCTCACCATCAAGCCAGTCAACGACTGATACGCAGTATTTT. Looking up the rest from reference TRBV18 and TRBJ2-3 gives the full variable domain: NAGVMQNPRHLVRRRGQEARLRCSPMKGHSHVYWYRQLPEEGLKFMVYLQKENIIDESGMPKERFSAEFPKEGPSILRIQQVVRGDSAAYFCASSPSSQSTTDTQYFGPGTRLTVL.

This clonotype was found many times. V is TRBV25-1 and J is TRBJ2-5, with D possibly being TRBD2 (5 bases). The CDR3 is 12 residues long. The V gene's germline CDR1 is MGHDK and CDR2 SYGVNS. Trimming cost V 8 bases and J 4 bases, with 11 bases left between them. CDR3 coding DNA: TGTGCCAGCTCCTCTAGCCCAGAGACCCAGTACTTC. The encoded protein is CASSSSPETQYF. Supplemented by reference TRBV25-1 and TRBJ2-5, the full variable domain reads EADIYQTPRYLVIGTGKKITLECSQTMGHDKMYWYQQDPGMELHLIHYSYGVNSTEKGDLSSESTVSRIRTEHFPLTLESARPSHTSQYLCASSSSPETQYFGPGTRLLVL.

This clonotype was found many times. Here the CDR3 DNA reads TGCAGTGCCTCCAGGGGGGGGACGGAAGAGACCCAGTACTTC. It codes for CSASRGGTEETQYF. The chain employs TRBV20-1 and TRBJ2-5, with D tentatively TRBD1 or TRBD2 (7 bases each). The CDR3 has 14 amino acids. V was shortened by 6 bases and J by 3 bases, with 17 bases between the two germline ends. Germline V CDR1 and CDR2: DFQATT, SNEGSKA (reference sequence).

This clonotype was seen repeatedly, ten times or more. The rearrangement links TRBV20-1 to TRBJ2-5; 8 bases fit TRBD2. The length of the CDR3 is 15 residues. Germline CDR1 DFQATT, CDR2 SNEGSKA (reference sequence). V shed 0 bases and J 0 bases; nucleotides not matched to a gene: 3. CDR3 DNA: TGCAGTGCTAGAGACGGCGGGGGGAACCAAGAGACCCAGTACTTC. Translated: CSARDGGGNQETQYF.

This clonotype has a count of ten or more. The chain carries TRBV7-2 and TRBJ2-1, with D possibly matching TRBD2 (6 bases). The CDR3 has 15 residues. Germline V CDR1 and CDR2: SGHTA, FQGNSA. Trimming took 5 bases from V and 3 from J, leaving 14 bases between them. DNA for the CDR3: TGTGCCAGCAGCCTACGGGGGTGGGGCTACAATGAGCAGTTCTTC. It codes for CASSLRGWGYNEQFF.

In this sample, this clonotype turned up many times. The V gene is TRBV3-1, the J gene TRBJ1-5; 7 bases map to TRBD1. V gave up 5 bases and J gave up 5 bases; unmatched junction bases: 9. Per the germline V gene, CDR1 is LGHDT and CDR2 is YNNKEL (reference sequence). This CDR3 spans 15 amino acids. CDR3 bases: TGTGCCAGCAGCTCAGCGCGGGACAGACATCAGCCCCAGCATTTT. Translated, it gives CASSSARDRHQPQHF.

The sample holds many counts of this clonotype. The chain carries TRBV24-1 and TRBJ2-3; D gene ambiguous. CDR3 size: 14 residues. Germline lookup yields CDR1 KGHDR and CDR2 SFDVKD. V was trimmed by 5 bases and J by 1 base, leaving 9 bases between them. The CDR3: CATSGSPRTDTQYF. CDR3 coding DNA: TGTGCCACCAGTGGTAGTCCCCGCACAGATACGCAGTATTTT.

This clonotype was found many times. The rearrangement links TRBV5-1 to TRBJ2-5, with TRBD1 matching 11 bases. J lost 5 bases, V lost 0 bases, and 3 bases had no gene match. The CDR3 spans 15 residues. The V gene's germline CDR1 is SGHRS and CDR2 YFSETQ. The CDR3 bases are TGCGCCAGCAGCTTGGTGGGGGACAGGGGGGAGACCCAGTACTTC. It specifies CASSLVGDRGETQYF.

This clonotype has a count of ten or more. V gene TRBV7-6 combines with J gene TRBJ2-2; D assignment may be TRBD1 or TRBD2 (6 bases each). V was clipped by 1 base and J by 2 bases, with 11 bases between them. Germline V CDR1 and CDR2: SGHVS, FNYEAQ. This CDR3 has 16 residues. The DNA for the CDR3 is TGTGCCAGCAGCTTAGTTTCGGGGGCCAACACCGGGGAGCTGTTTTTT. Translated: CASSLVSGANTGELFF. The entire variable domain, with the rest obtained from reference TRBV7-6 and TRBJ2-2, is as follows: GAGVSQSPRYKVTKRGQDVALRCDPISGHVSLYWYRQALGQGPEFLTYFNYEAQQDKSGLPNDRFSAERPEGSISTLTIQRTEQRDSAMYRCASSLVSGANTGELFFGEGSRLTVL.

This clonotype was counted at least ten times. The CDR3 DNA sequence: TGTGCCTGGAGTCCGGGACCCTCCGGGGAGCTGTTTTTT. This sequence encodes CAWSPGPSGELFF. This chain uses TRBV30 with TRBJ2-2, with D perhaps given as TRBD1 or TRBD2 (5 bases each). The germline V and J ends were trimmed by 2 bases and 6 bases, with 10 bases remaining between them. The CDR3 extends over 13 amino acids. CDR1 and CDR2 (germline): GTSNPN, SVGIG (reference sequence).

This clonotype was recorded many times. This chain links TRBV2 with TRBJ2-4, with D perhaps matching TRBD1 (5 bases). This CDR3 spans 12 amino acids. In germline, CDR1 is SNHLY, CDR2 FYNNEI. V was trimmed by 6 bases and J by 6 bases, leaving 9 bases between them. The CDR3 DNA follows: TGTGCCAGCAGCGTCGACAGAAACATTCAGTACTTC. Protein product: CASSVDRNIQYF. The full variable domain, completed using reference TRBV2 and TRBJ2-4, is EPEVTQTPSHQVTQMGQEVILRCVPISNHLYFYWYRQILGQKVEFLVSFYNNEISEKSEIFDDQFSVERPDGSNFTLKIRSTKLEDSAMYFCASSVDRNIQYFGAGTRLSVL.

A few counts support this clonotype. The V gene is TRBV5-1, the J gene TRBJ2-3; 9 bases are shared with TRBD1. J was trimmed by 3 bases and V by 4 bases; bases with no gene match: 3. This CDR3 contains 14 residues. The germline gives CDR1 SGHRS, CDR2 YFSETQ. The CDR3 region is CASSNDRGTDTQYF. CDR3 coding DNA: TGCGCCAGCAGCAACGACAGGGGGACAGATACGCAGTATTTT. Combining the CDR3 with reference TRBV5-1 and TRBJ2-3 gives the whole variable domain KAGVTQTPRYLIKTRGQQVTLSCSPISGHRSVSWYQQTPGQGLQFLFEYFSETQRNKGNFPGRFSGRQFSNSRSEMNVSTLELGDSALYLCASSNDRGTDTQYFGPGTRLTVL.

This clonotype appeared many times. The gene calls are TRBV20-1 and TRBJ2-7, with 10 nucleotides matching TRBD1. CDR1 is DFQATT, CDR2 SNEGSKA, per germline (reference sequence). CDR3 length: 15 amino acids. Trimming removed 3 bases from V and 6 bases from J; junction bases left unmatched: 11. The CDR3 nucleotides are TGCAGTGCTAGTGCCGGGACAGGGGACTATCGCGAGCAGTACTTC. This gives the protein CSASAGTGDYREQYF.

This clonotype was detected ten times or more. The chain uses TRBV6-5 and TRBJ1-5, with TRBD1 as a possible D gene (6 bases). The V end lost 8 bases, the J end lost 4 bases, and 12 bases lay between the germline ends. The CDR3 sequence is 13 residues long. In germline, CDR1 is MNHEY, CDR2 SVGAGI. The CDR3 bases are TGTGCCAGCGGCGGACAGCAAAATCAGCCCCAGCATTTT. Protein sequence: CASGGQQNQPQHF.

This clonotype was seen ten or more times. The CDR3 loop is CASSRTSGGLYNEQFF. DNA for the CDR3: TGTGCCAGCAGCCGTACTAGCGGGGGCCTCTACAATGAGCAGTTCTTC. The chain employs TRBV7-9 and TRBJ2-1; the match to TRBD2 covers 11 bases. Germline CDR1 SEHNR, CDR2 FQNEAQ (reference sequence). With V trimmed by 5 bases and J by 3 bases, 6 bases remained unmatched. The CDR3 is 16 residues long.

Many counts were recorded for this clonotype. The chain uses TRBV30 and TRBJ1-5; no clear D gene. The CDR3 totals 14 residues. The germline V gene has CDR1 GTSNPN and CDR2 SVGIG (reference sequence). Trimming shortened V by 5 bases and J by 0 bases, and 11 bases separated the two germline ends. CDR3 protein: CAWGVDISNQPQHF. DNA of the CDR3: TGTGCCTGGGGGGTAGACATTAGCAATCAGCCCCAGCATTTT.

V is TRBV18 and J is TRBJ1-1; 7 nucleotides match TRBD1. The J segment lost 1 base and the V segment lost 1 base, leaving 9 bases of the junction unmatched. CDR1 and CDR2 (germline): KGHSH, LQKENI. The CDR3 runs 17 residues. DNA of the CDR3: TGTGCCAGCTCACCACAAAAAACTACAGGGGCGAACACTGAAGCTTTCTTT. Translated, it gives CASSPQKTTGANTEAFF.

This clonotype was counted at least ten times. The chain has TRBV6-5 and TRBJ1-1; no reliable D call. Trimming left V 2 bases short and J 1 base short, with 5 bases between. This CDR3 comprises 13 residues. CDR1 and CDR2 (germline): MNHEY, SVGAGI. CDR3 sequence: CASSYMANTEAFF. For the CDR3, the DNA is TGTGCCAGCAGTTACATGGCGAACACTGAAGCTTTCTTT.

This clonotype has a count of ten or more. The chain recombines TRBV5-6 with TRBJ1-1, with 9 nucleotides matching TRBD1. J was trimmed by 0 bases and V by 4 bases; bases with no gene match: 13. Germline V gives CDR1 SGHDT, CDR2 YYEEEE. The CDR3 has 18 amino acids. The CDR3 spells CASSKGQGVWRMNTEAFF. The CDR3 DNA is TGTGCCAGCAGCAAGGGACAGGGTGTTTGGAGAATGAACACTGAAGCTTTCTTT.

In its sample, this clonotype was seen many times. In DNA form, the CDR3 reads TGCGCCAGCAGCCGGGAAATCTCTGGAAACACCATATATTTT. Protein product: CASSREISGNTIYF. This chain uses TRBV5-1 with TRBJ1-3; unclear D gene. V was trimmed by 4 bases and J by 0 bases, leaving 8 bases between them. CDR3 length: 14 residues. CDR1 is SGHRS and CDR2 is YFSETQ in the germline V gene. Filled out from reference TRBV5-1 and TRBJ1-3, the complete variable domain reads KAGVTQTPRYLIKTRGQQVTLSCSPISGHRSVSWYQQTPGQGLQFLFEYFSETQRNKGNFPGRFSGRQFSNSRSEMNVSTLELGDSALYLCASSREISGNTIYFGEGSWLTVV.

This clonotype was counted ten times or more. CDR3 sequence (DNA): TGCGCCAGCAGCTTGGTCGGTTTAGCGGGGGGCGTACAAGAGACCCAGTACTTC. Protein product: CASSLVGLAGGVQETQYF. The rearrangement joins TRBV5-1 to TRBJ2-5; 10 bases are a match to TRBD2. After removal of 0 bases from V and 2 bases from J, the junction contained 10 bases not matched to a gene. Looked up from germline, CDR1 is SGHRS and CDR2 is YFSETQ. The CDR3 covers 18 residues.

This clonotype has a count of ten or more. The CDR3 coding sequence is TGTGCCAGCAGTTTAGCGGCTAGCGGGGATGAGCAGTTCTTC. This gives the protein CASSLAASGDEQFF. The gene calls are TRBV12-3 or TRBV12-4 and TRBJ2-1; 9 bases match TRBD2. The CDR3 totals 14 residues. Trimming at V came to 0 bases and at J to 8 bases, leaving 2 bases not matched to a gene.

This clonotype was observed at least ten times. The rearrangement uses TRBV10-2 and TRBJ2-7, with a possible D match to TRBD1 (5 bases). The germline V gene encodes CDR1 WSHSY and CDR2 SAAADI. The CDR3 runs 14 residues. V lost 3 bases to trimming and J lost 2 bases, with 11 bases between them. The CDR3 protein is CASSEKGPTYEQYF. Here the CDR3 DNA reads TGCGCCAGCAGTGAAAAGGGGCCGACCTACGAGCAGTACTTC.